This TCR beta chain was sequenced during a study of blood T cells in healthy people across ages (dated by TCRdb to the mid-2010s). With regard to the full study: In model experiments, roughly one uniquely barcoded TCR beta cDNA molecule per two T cells was captured by template switching. Using deep sequencing normalized with unique cDNA molecular identifiers, the study measured how TCR beta repertoire diversity changes with age. Four age groups were formed from the donors: young (average about 16 years), middle-aged (approximately 40), aged (about 68) and long-lived (roughly 88). Donors of different ages were randomly distributed across sequencing lanes to avoid experimental bias. For two donors (one aged 18 to 29 and one aged 80 or older), the study analyzed two additional independent replicas of 1 million unique cDNA reads from the same blood draw. Points the paper makes about the study in general: Compared with the aged group, more naive CD4+ T cells, fewer expanded clones and increased TCR diversity were shown by the long-lived group, suggesting age selection. As age increased, observed TCR beta diversity per million T cells dropped in a roughly linear way, and a significant reduction was already evident by age about 36. Estimates of total diversity based on one million sequenced T cells were regarded as lower bounds and as underestimates. Conclusive comparison of naive and antigen-experienced compartments was prevented by the profiling of bulk unsorted PBMCs. The CMV infection status of donors was not known, potentially confounding age-related changes in expanded clonotypes. The percentage of naive T cells measured by flow cytometry correlated strongly with observed TCR beta diversity.

This clonotype was counted only a few times. No cognate antigen has been identified for it. Per-base qualities were not stored, and no clone one base away is much larger. The approximately 39 donors, aged 6 to 90 years, were systemically healthy Caucasian individuals from Russia. Each donor gave around 9.5 milliliters of peripheral blood, collected into EDTA-treated Vacutainer tubes. Ficoll-Paque density-gradient centrifugation was used to isolate PBMCs, with at least 6.5 million per sample. Total RNA, at least 6 micrograms per sample, was extracted from PBMCs with Trizol reagent. The percentages of naive CD45RAhigh/CD27high T cells were determined by flow cytometry on a PBMC aliquot from every donor. Library prep was done by 5' RACE. The run used an Illumina HiSeq 2500. A second PCR of roughly 6 to 11 cycles was run with a J-beta primer mix and a sample-barcoded 5' primer. Each TCR beta cDNA molecule received a unique molecular identifier from a template-switch 5' adaptor carrying 12 random nucleotides. At least 2.5 million CDR3-containing paired-end reads were obtained from each sample. The Mint cDNA synthesis kit, primed by a TRBC-specific oligonucleotide, was used to synthesize first-strand cDNA from all RNA. After uracil-DNA glycosylase treatment, a first 18-cycle PCR used universal primers M1SS and BC2_uni_R on all cDNA. The paper's processing steps were these. For normalization, 1 million high-quality reads were randomly selected from each sample, with every read carrying a distinct molecular identifier. Instead of being binned into consensus sequences, reads that shared molecular identifiers were thrown out. MiTCR, with a Q25 quality threshold and the strictest error-elimination algorithm, was used for CDR3 identification, clonotype clustering and error correction. A nonparametric unseen species model with Euler transformation was used to estimate lower-bound total TCR beta diversity. TCRdb applied fastp at Q25 and MiXCR to the public reads, then kept only in-frame beta chains. Rows are combined by CDR3 protein, so each entry shows the most common genes and DNA. The V and J calls here are based on TCRdb, not the publication. The sample has hundreds of thousands of distinct CDR3 sequences on record, more than 40% of them singletons. The top ten hold about 32% of the sample.

The CDR3 goes from the cysteine to the phenylalanine over 15 residues. Here the CDR3 DNA is all that survives: 45 bases in frame from base 1. CDR1 is given as SGHTA and CDR2 as FQGTGA, both from the germline V gene. Unmatched junction bases come to 5, with V trimmed by 5 bases and J by 2 bases. Recombination connected TRBV7-3 to TRBJ2-3, and 9 junction bases match TRBD2. The sample taken for sequencing was blood. The TCR sequence derives from a woman aged 55-69 years in good health. The DNA sequence follows: TGTGCCAGCAGCCGTGGACTAGCGAACACAGATACGCAGTATTTT. Translated, this is CASSRGLANTDTQYF.